Listed below are T cell receptor beta chains from one sample, sequenced in a study of blood T cell repertoires in COVID-19. Libraries were prepared by immunoSEQ multiplex PCR; TCRdb keeps only in-frame clonotypes and omits some of them. The sample has some 210,000 clones, around 81% seen once. Material: PBMCs or T cells enriched from blood (not recorded which). Receptors were obtained from a woman aged 50 to 65 with acute COVID-19. CDR3s include the opening cysteine and the closing phenylalanine or tryptophan. The order of the fields is V gene, clone size, D gene, J gene, CDR3 DNA, CDR3 protein. D genes are given only for firm matches. Size is stated for part of the rows, as once, few or many counts, or as a class when the clone is expanded.

>TRBV13|.|.|TRBJ1-1
TGTGCCAGCAGCTATAGGGCCATGAGAGGGACTGAAGCTTTCTTT
CASSYRAMRGTEAFF
>TRBV5-1|.|.|TRBJ1-2
TGCGCCAGCAGCTCAGGGGCTAACTATGGCTACACCTTC
CASSSGANYGYTF
>TRBV7-2|.|.|TRBJ2-7
TGTGCCAGCAGCCCTCCTCCAGGTGCCTACGAGCAGTACTTC
CASSPPPGAYEQYF
>TRBV30|.|.|TRBJ2-7
TGTGCCTGGAGTGGACAGGCCTACGAGCAGTACTTC
CAWSGQAYEQYF
>TRBV11-1|.|.|TRBJ2-1
TGTGCCAGCAGCTTAGAGGGGCGGGGCTACAATGAGCAGTTCTTC
CASSLEGRGYNEQFF
>TRBV4-1|.|.|TRBJ2-5
TGCGCCAGCAGCCAAGAAGGGACAATAGGGTCACGGGAGACCCAGTACTTC
CASSQEGTIGSRETQYF
>TRBV2|.|.|TRBJ2-3
TGTGCCAGCAGTATGGCAGGGGCGCGGACAGATACGCAGTATTTT
CASSMAGARTDTQYF
>TRBV25-1|once|.|TRBJ1-2
TGTGCCAGCAGTGATAGCAGTGTAGCAGGGATCTATGGCTACACCTTC
CASSDSSVAGIYGYTF
>TRBV19|.|TRBD1|TRBJ1-2
TGTGCCAGTAGGCCGACAGGGGCGAGTGGCTACACCTTC
CASRPTGASGYTF
>TRBV24-1|.|TRBD1|TRBJ1-2
TGTGCCACCAATTCCGGGACAGGGCTGTATGGCTACACCTTC
CATNSGTGLYGYTF
>TRBV11-2|.|.|TRBJ1-2
TGTGCCAGCAGCGGCAGGACAGCGCTGATAGGCAGTGGCTACACCTTC
CASSGRTALIGSGYTF
>TRBV4-1|.|.|TRBJ1-1
TGCGCCAGCAGCCAGGAGAGTACCATGAACACTGAAGCTTTCTTT
CASSQESTMNTEAFF
>TRBV18|.|TRBD1|TRBJ1-2
TGTGCCAGCTCACCAAAGGGACAGGCCTATGGCTACACCTTC
CASSPKGQAYGYTF
>TRBV7-2|few|TRBD2|TRBJ2-7
TGTGCCAGCAGCTTAAGTACGATCCAGCGGGGGGGCCTCGAGCAGTACTTC
CASSLSTIQRGGLEQYF
>TRBV7-3|.|.|TRBJ2-3
TGTGCCAGCAGCCCCAGGACACGGGATACGCAGTATTTT
CASSPRTRDTQYF
>TRBV4-1|few|.|TRBJ1-4
TGCGCCAGCAGCCAAGCTTGGAGTGAAAAACTGTTTTTT
CASSQAWSEKLFF